The sequence of this TCR beta chain was determined in a study of naive and memory T cell subsets. Whole-study results and caveats: RNA-based TCR counts may shift with T cell activation and differentiation. Possibly reflecting memory cells re-expressing CD45RA, a few larger clonotypes occurred in naive repertoires, especially CD8.

The germline V gene encodes CDR1 SQVTM and CDR2 ANQGSEA. The CDR3 totals 13 residues. V was shortened by 0 bases and J by 4 bases, with 10 bases between the two germline ends. Two oligonucleotides, mixed equimolar, formed the beta constant-region primer covering TRBC1 and TRBC2. Four rounds of PCR amplified the ligated cDNA using nested alpha and beta constant-region primers plus SP2. A 12-nucleotide UMI and the SP2 primer were added to the cDNA 3' end by oligonucleotide ligation. Each CDR3 protein is one row after TCRdb ran MiXCR on the UMI-ligation and nested PCR reads. The sample has 130,000 to 150,000 distinct CDR3 sequences, 22% seen once. This clonotype occurred many times. Its specificity is unknown.

The sequence was collected from a human donor in good health. The genes are TRBV29-1 and TRBJ2-7; D ambiguous. Sample: naive CD4+ T cells from blood. As DNA, the CDR3 is TGCAGCGTTGAAGATCGAGGACCTTACGAGCAGTACTTC. Amino acids: CSVEDRGPYEQYF.